This T cell receptor (beta chain) was identified during a study of T cell responses to AZD1222 COVID-19 vaccine. The CDR3 totals 14 residues. V was trimmed by 2 bases and J by 1 base, leaving 8 bases between them. Germline lookup yields CDR1 LGHDT and CDR2 YNNKEL (reference sequence). Measured with immunoSEQ multiplex PCR; TCRdb has only the in-frame clones, and not every one. The sample lists about 150,000 clones; 75% to 95% were seen once. The gene calls are TRBV3-1 (or the pseudogene TRBV3-2) and TRBJ1-2; D not resolved. This clonotype was sampled from an adult in good health. Sequencing was performed on peripheral blood, taken on day 0 of AZD1222 vaccination. DNA for the CDR3: TGTGCCAGCAGCCAATTAGGGAATAACTATGGCTACACCTTC. This sequence encodes CASSQLGNNYGYTF.